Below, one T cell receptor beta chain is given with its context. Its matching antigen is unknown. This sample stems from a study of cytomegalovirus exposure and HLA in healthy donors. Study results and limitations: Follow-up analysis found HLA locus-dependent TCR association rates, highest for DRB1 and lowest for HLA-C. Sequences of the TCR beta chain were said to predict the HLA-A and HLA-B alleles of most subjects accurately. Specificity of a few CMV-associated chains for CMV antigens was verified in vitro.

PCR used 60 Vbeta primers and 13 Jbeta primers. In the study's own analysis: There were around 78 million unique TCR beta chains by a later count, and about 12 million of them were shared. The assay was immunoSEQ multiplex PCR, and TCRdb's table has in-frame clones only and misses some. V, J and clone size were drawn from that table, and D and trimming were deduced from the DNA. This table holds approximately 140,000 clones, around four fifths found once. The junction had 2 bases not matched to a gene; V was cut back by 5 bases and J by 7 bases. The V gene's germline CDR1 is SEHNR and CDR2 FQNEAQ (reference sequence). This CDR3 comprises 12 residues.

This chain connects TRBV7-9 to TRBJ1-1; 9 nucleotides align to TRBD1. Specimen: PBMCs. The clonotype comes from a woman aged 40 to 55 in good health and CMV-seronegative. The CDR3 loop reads CASSQTGGEAFF. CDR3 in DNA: TGTGCCAGCAGCCAGACAGGGGGTGAAGCTTTCTTT.